This T cell receptor (beta chain) emerged from a study of OX40 agonist ivuxolimab in advanced cancers. Study context: Patients were dosed with the agonistic anti-OX40 (CD134) antibody ivuxolimab. Partial responses were recorded for three patients, including one with hepatocellular carcinoma and two with cutaneous melanoma. Whole-study findings and limits: What antigens the expanded peripheral T cells recognized was never established.

Turning to this clone: Its antigen remains unknown.

Assay used: immunoSEQ multiplex PCR; TCRdb lists only in-frame clones, some missing. The repertoire has approximately 60,000 clones, about 83% of them found once; the top ten carry 7.5% to 10%. V was trimmed by 1 base and J by 0 bases, leaving 16 bases between them. The CDR3 has 18 residues. CDR1 is PRHDT and CDR2 is FYEKMQ in the germline V gene (reference sequence). The chain joins TRBV13 to TRBJ2-1; perhaps D is TRBD1 or TRBD2 (5 bases each). This TCR was recovered from an adult with an advanced solid tumor such as melanoma, head and neck, liver or kidney cancer. Here the sequenced sample was CD4+ or CD8+ T cells sorted from blood, taken in a trial of the OX40 agonist ivuxolimab. The DNA of the CDR3 is TGTGCCAGCAGCTTAGCATCCGGGACCGCGAGCTCCTACAATGAGCAGTTCTTC. Amino acid sequence: CASSLASGTASSYNEQFF. The full variable domain, its missing parts supplied by reference TRBV13 and TRBJ2-1, is AAGVIQSPRHLIKEKRETATLKCYPIPRHDTVYWYQQGPGQDPQFLISFYEKMQSDKGSIPDRFSAQQFSDYHSELNMSSLELGDSALYFCASSLASGTASSYNEQFFGPGTRLTVL.